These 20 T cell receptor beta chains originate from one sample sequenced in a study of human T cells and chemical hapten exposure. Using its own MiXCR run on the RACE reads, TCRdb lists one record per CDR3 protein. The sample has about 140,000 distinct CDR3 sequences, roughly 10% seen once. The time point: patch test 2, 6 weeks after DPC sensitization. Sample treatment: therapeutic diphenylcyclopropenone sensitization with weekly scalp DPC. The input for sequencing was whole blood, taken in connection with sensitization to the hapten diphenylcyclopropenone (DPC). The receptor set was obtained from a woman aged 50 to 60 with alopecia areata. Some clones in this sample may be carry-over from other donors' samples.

CDR3 DNA sequence: TGTGCCATCAGTGGCGGGAGTAATCCCTACGAGCAGTACTTC. Protein product: CAISGGSNPYEQYF. This sequence joins TRBV10-3 and TRBJ2-7, with 7 bases that match TRBD2. CDR1 and CDR2 (germline): ENHRY, SYGVKD. The CDR3 is made up of 14 amino acids. The trim removed 4 bases at V and 2 bases at J, leaving 5 bases unmatched.

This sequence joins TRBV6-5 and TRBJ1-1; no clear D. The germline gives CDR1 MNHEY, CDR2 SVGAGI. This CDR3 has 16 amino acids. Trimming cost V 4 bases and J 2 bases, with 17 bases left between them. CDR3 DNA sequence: TGTGCCAGCAGTTGGGGTATGAGGGCAGCTAACACTGAAGCTTTCTTT. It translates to CASSWGMRAANTEAFF.

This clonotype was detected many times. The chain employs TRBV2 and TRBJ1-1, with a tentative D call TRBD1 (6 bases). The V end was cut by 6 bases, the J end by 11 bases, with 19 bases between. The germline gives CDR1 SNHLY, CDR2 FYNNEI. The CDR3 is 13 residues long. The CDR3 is CASRPSDRSLAFF. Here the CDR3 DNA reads TGTGCCAGCAGACCGTCCGACAGGTCGTTGGCTTTCTTT.

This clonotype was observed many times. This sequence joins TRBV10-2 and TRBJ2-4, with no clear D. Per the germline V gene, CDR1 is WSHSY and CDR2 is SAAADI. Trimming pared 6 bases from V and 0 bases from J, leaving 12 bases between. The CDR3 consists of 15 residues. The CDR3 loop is CASRQKGPAKNIQYF. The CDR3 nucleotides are TGCGCCAGCAGGCAGAAAGGACCAGCCAAAAACATTCAGTACTTC.

CDR3 sequence (DNA): TGCGCCAGCAGCCAAGATCAGTCGACAGGGTTGCATTTT. Translating it yields CASSQDQSTGLHF. The V gene is TRBV4-3, the J gene TRBJ1-5, with 7 bases fitting TRBD1. V lost 0 bases to trimming and J lost 15 bases; unmatched junction nucleotides: 8. This CDR3 is built from 13 residues. The V gene's germline CDR1 is LGHNA and CDR2 YSLEER.

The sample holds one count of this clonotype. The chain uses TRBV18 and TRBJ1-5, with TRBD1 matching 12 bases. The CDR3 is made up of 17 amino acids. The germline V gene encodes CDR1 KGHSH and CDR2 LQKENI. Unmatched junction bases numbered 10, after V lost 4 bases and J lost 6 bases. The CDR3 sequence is CASSLKAGTGGGQPQHF. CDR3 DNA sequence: TGTGCCAGCTCACTTAAAGCCGGGACAGGGGGCGGTCAGCCCCAGCATTTT.

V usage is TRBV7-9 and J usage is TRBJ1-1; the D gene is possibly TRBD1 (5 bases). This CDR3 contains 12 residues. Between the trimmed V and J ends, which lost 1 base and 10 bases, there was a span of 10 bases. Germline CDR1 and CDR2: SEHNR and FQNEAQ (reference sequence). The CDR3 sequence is CASSLEGVGAFF. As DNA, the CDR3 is TGTGCCAGCAGCTTAGAAGGGGTTGGAGCTTTCTTT.

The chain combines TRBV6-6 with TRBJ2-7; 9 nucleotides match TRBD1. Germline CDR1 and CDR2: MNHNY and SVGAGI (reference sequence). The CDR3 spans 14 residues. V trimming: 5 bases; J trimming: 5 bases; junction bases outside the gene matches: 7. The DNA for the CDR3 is TGTGCCAGCAGTCCGACAGGGGGTATCAACGAGCAGTACTTC. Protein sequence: CASSPTGGINEQYF.

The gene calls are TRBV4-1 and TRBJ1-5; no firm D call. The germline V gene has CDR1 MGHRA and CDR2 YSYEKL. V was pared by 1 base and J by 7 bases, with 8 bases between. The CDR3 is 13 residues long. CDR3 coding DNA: TGCGCCAGCAGCCAAGTGGCGGGGCAGCCCCAGCATTTT. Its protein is CASSQVAGQPQHF.

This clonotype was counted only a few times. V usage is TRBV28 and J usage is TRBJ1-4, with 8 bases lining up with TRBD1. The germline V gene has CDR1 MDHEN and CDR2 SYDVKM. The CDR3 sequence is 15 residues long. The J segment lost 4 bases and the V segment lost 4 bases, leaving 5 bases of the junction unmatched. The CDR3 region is CASSSSGGLNEKLFF. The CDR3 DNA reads TGTGCCAGCAGTTCCTCAGGGGGCCTTAATGAAAAACTGTTTTTT.

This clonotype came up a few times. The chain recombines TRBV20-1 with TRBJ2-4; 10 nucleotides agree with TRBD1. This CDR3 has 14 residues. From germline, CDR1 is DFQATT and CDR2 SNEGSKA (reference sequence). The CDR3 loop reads CSCRQGAAKNIQYF. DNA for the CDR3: TGCAGCTGCCGACAGGGGGCGGCCAAAAACATTCAGTACTTC.

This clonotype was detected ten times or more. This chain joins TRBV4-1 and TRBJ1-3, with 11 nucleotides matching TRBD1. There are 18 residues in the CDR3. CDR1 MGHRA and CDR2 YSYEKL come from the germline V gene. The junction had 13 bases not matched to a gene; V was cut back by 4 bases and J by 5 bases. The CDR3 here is CASSPGATGTGGRNTIYF. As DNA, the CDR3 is TGCGCCAGCAGCCCAGGCGCCACCGGGACAGGGGGTCGAAACACCATATATTTT.

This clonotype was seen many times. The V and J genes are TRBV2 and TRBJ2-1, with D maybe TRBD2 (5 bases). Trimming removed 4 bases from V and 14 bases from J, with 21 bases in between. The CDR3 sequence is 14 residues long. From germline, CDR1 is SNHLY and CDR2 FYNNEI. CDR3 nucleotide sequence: TGTGCCAGCAGTGGGTCGTTTGTTCGCGGGCCGAAGTTCTTC. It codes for CASSGSFVRGPKFF.

The CDR3 loop reads CASKSSGNRGTQYF. CDR3 sequence (DNA): TGTGCCAGCAAGAGTAGCGGGAACAGGGGTACGCAGTATTTT. This chain uses TRBV12-3 or TRBV12-4 with TRBJ2-3; D is possibly TRBD2 (8 bases). Trimming cost V 7 bases and J 8 bases, with 19 bases left between them. The CDR3 length is 14 residues.

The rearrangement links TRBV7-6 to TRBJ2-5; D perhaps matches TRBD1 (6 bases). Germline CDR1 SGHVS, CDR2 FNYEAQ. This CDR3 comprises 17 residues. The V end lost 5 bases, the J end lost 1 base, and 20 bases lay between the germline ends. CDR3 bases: TGTGCCAGCAGCCCCGCCAGACCGGGACACCTCCAAGAGACCCAGTACTTC. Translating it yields CASSPARPGHLQETQYF.

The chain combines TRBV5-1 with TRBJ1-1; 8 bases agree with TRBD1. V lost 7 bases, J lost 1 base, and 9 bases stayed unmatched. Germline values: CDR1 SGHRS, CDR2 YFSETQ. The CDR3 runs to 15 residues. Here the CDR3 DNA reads TGCGCCAGCGCTAGGACAGGGCCTCCGAACACTGAAGCTTTCTTT. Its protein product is CASARTGPPNTEAFF.

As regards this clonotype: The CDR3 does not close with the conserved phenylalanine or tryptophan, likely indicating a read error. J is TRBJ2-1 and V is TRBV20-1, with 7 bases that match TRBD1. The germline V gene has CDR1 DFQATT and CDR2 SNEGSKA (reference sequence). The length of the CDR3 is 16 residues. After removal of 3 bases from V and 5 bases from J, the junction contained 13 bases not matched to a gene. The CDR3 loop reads CSASGVTGVSNNEQFS. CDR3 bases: TGCAGTGCTAGCGGGGTAACAGGGGTCTCGAACAATGAGCAGTTCTCC.

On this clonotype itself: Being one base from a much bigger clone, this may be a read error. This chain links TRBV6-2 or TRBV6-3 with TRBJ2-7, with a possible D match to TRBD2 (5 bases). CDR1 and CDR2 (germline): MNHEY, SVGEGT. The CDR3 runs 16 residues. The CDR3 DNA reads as TGTACCAGCAGTTATCCGCGCGACTACCTCTCCTACGAGCAGTACTTC. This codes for CTSSYPRDYLSYEQYF.

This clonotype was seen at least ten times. The CDR3: CASGRPSGAGGDTQYF. CDR3 in DNA: TGTGCCAGCGGAAGGCCTTCCGGAGCTGGAGGAGATACGCAGTATTTT. This chain links TRBV2 with TRBJ2-3; TRBD2 might be the D (5 bases). The CDR3 totals 16 residues. Trimming shortened V by 8 bases and J by 5 bases, and 23 bases separated the two germline ends. Per germline, CDR1 SNHLY and CDR2 FYNNEI.

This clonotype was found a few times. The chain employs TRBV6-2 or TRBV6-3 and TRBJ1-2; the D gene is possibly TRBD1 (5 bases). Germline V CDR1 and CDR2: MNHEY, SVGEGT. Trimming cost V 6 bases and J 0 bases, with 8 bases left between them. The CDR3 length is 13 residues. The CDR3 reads CASRGTANYGYTF. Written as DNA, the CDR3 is TGTGCCAGCAGGGGGACGGCTAACTATGGCTACACCTTC.